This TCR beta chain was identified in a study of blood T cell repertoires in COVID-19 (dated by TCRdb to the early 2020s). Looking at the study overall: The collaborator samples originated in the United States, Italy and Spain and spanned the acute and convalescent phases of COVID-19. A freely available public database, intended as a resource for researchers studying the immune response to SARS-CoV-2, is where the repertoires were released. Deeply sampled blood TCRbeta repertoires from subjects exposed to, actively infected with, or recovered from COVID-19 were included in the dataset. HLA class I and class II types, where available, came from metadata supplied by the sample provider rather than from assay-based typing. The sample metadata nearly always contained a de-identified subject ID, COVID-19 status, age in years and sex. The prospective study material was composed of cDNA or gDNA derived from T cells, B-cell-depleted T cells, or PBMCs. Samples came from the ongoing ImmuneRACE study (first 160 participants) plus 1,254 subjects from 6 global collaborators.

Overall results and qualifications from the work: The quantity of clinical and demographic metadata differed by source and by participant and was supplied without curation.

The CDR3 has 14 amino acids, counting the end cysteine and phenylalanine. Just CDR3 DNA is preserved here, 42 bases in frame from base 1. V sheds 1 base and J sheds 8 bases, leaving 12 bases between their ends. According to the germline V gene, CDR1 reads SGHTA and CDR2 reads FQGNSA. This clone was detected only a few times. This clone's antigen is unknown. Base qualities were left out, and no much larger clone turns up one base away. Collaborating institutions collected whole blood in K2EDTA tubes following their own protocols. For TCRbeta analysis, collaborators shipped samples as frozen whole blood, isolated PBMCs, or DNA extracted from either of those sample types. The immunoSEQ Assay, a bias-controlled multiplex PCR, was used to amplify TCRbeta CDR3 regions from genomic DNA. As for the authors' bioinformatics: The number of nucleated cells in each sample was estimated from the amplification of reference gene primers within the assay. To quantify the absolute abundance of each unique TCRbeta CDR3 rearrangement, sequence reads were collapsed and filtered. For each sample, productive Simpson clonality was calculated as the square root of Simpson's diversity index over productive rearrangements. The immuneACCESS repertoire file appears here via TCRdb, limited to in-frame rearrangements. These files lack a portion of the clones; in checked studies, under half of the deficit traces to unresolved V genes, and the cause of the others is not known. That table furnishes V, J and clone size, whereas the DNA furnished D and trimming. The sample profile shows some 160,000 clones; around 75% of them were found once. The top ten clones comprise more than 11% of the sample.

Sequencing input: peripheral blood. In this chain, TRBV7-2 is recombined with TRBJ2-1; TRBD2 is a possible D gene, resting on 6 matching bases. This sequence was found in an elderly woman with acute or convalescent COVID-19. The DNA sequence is TGTGCCAGCAGCTTAGTGGAGGGGTTTGATGAGCAGTTCTTC. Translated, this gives CASSLVEGFDEQFF.